The 22 T cell receptor beta chains given below trace back to one sample, sequenced in a study of early T cells in non-severe SARS-CoV-2 infection. TCRdb reprocessed the 5' RACE reads with MiXCR, giving one entry per CDR3 protein. The repertoire holds some 28,000 distinct CDR3 sequences, with about 5% as singletons. Sequenced sample: whole blood. The source is an adult who was a healthcare worker with PCR-confirmed SARS-CoV-2 infection or an uninfected control (not recorded which).

This sequence joins TRBV12-3 or TRBV12-4 and TRBJ2-1; D gene unclear. With 6 bases removed from V and 3 bases from J, the gap between germline ends came to 9 bases. CDR3 length equals 13 residues. DNA for the CDR3: TGTGCCAGCAGCCGCCGAGGCTACAATGAGCAGTTCTTC. Its translation: CASSRRGYNEQFF.

V usage is TRBV7-9 and J usage is TRBJ2-7; a possible D gene is TRBD1 (6 bases). Trimming took 5 bases from V and 0 from J, leaving 14 bases between them. CDR3 length: 15 residues. Germline loops: CDR1 SEHNR, CDR2 FQNEAQ (reference sequence). The CDR3 DNA reads TGTGCCAGCAGCCCGACCGCGGACAGCTCCTACGAGCAGTACTTC. Amino acids: CASSPTADSSYEQYF. The whole variable domain, filled in from reference TRBV7-9 and TRBJ2-7, reads DTGVSQNPRHKITKRGQNVTFRCDPISEHNRLYWYRQTLGQGPEFLTYFQNEAQLEKSRLLSDRFSAERPKGSFSTLEIQRTEQGDSAMYLCASSPTADSSYEQYFGPGTRLTVT.

This clonotype was seen many times. V is TRBV18 and J is TRBJ1-6, with D possibly being TRBD1 (5 bases). V lost 2 bases to trimming and J lost 9 bases, with 20 bases between them. Germline V CDR1 and CDR2: KGHSH, LQKENI. The CDR3 sequence is 17 residues long. The CDR3 DNA reads as TGTGCCAGCTCACCAGACATCCTAGGGGATTATTTTTCACCCCTCCACTTT. Amino acids: CASSPDILGDYFSPLHF.

The chain carries TRBV5-4 and TRBJ2-7, with 10 bases that match TRBD2. The length of the CDR3 is 15 residues. After removal of 3 bases from V and 0 bases from J, the junction contained 3 bases not matched to a gene. Germline CDR1 and CDR2: SGHNT and YYREEE (reference sequence). The CDR3 nucleotides read TGTGCCAGCAGCTCGACTAGCGGGTTCTCCTACGAGCAGTACTTC. Residues: CASSSTSGFSYEQYF.

In this sample, this clonotype turned up many times. V usage is TRBV7-3 and J usage is TRBJ2-7, with 7 positions matching TRBD1. The V segment lost 2 bases and the J segment 2 bases; nucleotides outside the gene matches: 3. The CDR3 extends over 14 amino acids. The germline V gene has CDR1 SGHTA and CDR2 FQGTGA. For the CDR3, the DNA is TGTGCCAGCAGCTTATCCGGACAGGCCTACGAGCAGTACTTC. It is translated as CASSLSGQAYEQYF.

This clonotype was counted ten times or more. The V and J genes are TRBV4-1 and TRBJ2-7; tentatively, D is TRBD2 (5 bases). The ends were cut back, 1 base at V and 3 bases at J, with 16 bases in the middle. The germline CDR1 and CDR2 sequences are MGHRA and YSYEKL. CDR3 size: 16 residues. The CDR3: CASSQARMGGLYEQYF. The CDR3 bases are TGCGCCAGCAGCCAAGCACGCATGGGTGGACTCTACGAGCAGTACTTC.

Details on this clonotype: Sequence at one end of the junction differs from germline and may be a read error. V usage is TRBV7-3 and J usage is TRBJ1-6; 8 bases match TRBD1. The CDR3 totals 16 residues. Per germline, CDR1 SGHTA and CDR2 FQGTGA. CDR3 nucleotides: TGTGCCAGCAGCCTAAACCCAGGGGGCAGGAATTCATCCCTCCATTTT. It codes for CASSLNPGGRNSSLHF.

This clonotype has a count of ten or more. The rearrangement uses TRBV19 and TRBJ1-1; D gene uncertain. Germline CDR1 LNHDA, CDR2 SQIVND (reference sequence). With 7 bases removed from V and 1 base from J, the gap between germline ends came to 7 bases. There are 12 residues in the CDR3. The CDR3 here is CASKTKNTEAFF. The CDR3 region has the DNA TGTGCCAGTAAGACCAAGAACACTGAAGCTTTCTTT.

This clonotype came up many times. The chain uses TRBV12-3 or TRBV12-4 and TRBJ1-1; maybe TRBD1 (6 bases). The length of the CDR3 is 13 residues. With 6 bases removed from V and 11 bases from J, the gap between germline ends came to 19 bases. CDR3 nucleotide sequence: TGTGCCAGCAGCGAGGGAACCGGGACAAGTGCTTTCTTT. Protein sequence: CASSEGTGTSAFF.

This clonotype appeared many times. The gene calls are TRBV20-1 and TRBJ2-5; 8 bases line up with TRBD2. This CDR3 is 13 amino acids long. Germline CDR1 and CDR2: DFQATT and SNEGSKA (reference sequence). CDR3 nucleotides: TGCAGCGGGGGGGGCTTGGACCAAGAGACCCAGTACTTC. Its translation is CSGGGLDQETQYF.

This clonotype was counted at least ten times. The rearrangement uses TRBV10-1 and TRBJ1-3; 7 nucleotides match TRBD1. V trimming: 4 bases; J trimming: 0 bases; junction bases outside the gene matches: 12. The CDR3 sequence is 18 residues long. The germline V gene encodes CDR1 WNHNN and CDR2 SYGVQD (reference sequence). The CDR3 here is CASSGGTASSSSGNTIYF. The CDR3 bases are TGCGCCAGCAGTGGGGGGACAGCTTCCTCCAGCTCTGGAAACACCATATATTTT.

In its sample, this clonotype was seen a few times. The chain is built from TRBV18 and TRBJ2-3; 13 positions match TRBD2. Trimming took 3 bases from V and 6 from J; bases not matched to a gene: 3. CDR1 and CDR2 from the germline V gene are KGHSH and LQKENI. The CDR3 has 15 residues. The CDR3 sequence: CASSPGTSGIDTQYF. The CDR3 DNA follows: TGTGCCAGCTCACCCGGGACTAGCGGGATTGATACGCAGTATTTT.

This clonotype was counted at least ten times. This sequence joins TRBV9 and TRBJ1-1; D is undetermined. Germline V gene data show CDR1 as SGDLS and CDR2 as YYNGEE. The CDR3 is 13 residues long. V was shortened by 4 bases and J by 0 bases, with 7 bases between the two germline ends. The CDR3 DNA reads TGTGCCAGCAGCTTCGGTATGAACACTGAAGCTTTCTTT. Translating it yields CASSFGMNTEAFF.

There are a few counts of this clonotype. V is TRBV20-1 and J is TRBJ2-5, with D perhaps matching TRBD2 (5 bases). Trimming stripped 3 bases from V and 1 base from J, with 9 bases between. Germline CDR1 reads DFQATT; CDR2 reads SNEGSKA (reference sequence). The CDR3 length is 13 residues. The chain's CDR3 is CSARRTAQETQYF. In DNA, the CDR3 is TGCAGTGCTAGGCGGACTGCCCAAGAGACCCAGTACTTC.

This clonotype has a count of ten or more. The V call is TRBV4-1, the J call TRBJ2-3, with TRBD2 identical over 10 bases. The CDR3 contains 17 residues. Germline V gene lookup returns CDR1 MGHRA and CDR2 YSYEKL. With V trimmed by 3 bases and J by 1 base, 7 bases remained unmatched. CDR3 amino acids: CASSHNLAGAGTDTQYF. Here the CDR3 DNA reads TGCGCCAGCAGCCACAATCTAGCGGGGGCAGGCACAGATACGCAGTATTTT.

This clonotype occurred many times. The chain is built from TRBV20-1 and TRBJ2-5; D tentatively fits TRBD1 or TRBD2 (5 bases each). CDR3 size: 15 residues. The germline V and J ends were trimmed by 2 bases and 5 bases, with 18 bases remaining between them. Looked up from germline, CDR1 is DFQATT and CDR2 is SNEGSKA (reference sequence). In DNA, the CDR3 is TGCAGTGCTAGAAGGACGTTCGAGGGGCAGGAGACCCAGTACTTC. This codes for CSARRTFEGQETQYF.

This clonotype was seen ten or more times. The chain combines TRBV5-4 with TRBJ1-6; a weak D match, TRBD1 (5 bases). Germline V lookup: CDR1 SGHNT, CDR2 YYREEE (reference sequence). Trimming removed 1 base from V and 10 bases from J, with 12 bases in between. There are 14 residues in the CDR3. CDR3 loop: CASSLSQRDSPLHF. The CDR3 DNA reads TGTGCCAGCAGCTTGTCCCAGAGGGACTCACCCCTCCACTTT.

The rearrangement links TRBV18 to TRBJ1-3, with a weak D call TRBD1 (5 bases). The CDR3 length is 17 residues. Germline V CDR1 and CDR2: KGHSH, LQKENI. The germline V and J ends were trimmed by 4 bases and 0 bases, with 16 bases remaining between them. CDR3 sequence: CASSLEGPRTSGNTIYF. DNA of the CDR3: TGTGCCAGCTCACTCGAGGGACCCCGCACCTCTGGAAACACCATATATTTT. The variable domain in full, completed from reference TRBV18 and TRBJ1-3, reads NAGVMQNPRHLVRRRGQEARLRCSPMKGHSHVYWYRQLPEEGLKFMVYLQKENIIDESGMPKERFSAEFPKEGPSILRIQQVVRGDSAAYFCASSLEGPRTSGNTIYFGEGSWLTVV.

The chain is built from TRBV2 and TRBJ2-7; TRBD1 agrees at 9 bases. The CDR3 runs 14 residues. Per the germline V gene, CDR1 is SNHLY and CDR2 is FYNNEI. The junction had 2 bases not matched to a gene; V was cut back by 2 bases and J by 3 bases. Here the CDR3 DNA reads TGTGCCAGCAGTGAACAGGGACAGGGCTACGAGCAGTACTTC. This gives the protein CASSEQGQGYEQYF. Full variable domain (remainder filled in from reference TRBV2 and TRBJ2-7): EPEVTQTPSHQVTQMGQEVILRCVPISNHLYFYWYRQILGQKVEFLVSFYNNEISEKSEIFDDQFSVERPDGSNFTLKIRSTKLEDSAMYFCASSEQGQGYEQYFGPGTRLTVT.

The chain recombines TRBV3-1 with TRBJ2-2, with D unclear. The CDR3 sequence is 16 residues long. V was trimmed by 0 bases and J by 6 bases, leaving 14 bases between them. The germline CDR1 and CDR2 sequences are LGHDT and YNNKEL (reference sequence). CDR3 sequence: CASSQEGLVGSGELFF. The CDR3 DNA reads as TGTGCCAGCAGCCAAGAGGGCCTAGTAGGGTCCGGGGAGCTGTTTTTT.

The table lists this clonotype with many counts. V usage is TRBV27 and J usage is TRBJ2-7; 12 bases fit TRBD2. Unmatched junction bases numbered 13, after V lost 6 bases and J lost 7 bases. The CDR3 extends over 16 amino acids. From germline, CDR1 is MNHEY and CDR2 SMNVEV (reference sequence). The CDR3 DNA reads TGTGCCAGCAGCTTGGGCCTAGCGGGAGGGGTAGGTGAGCAGTACTTC. This translates into CASSLGLAGGVGEQYF.

This clonotype was recorded many times. The chain couples TRBV28 to TRBJ1-1, with no clear D. Germline assignment: CDR1 MDHEN and CDR2 SYDVKM. Trimming took 6 bases from V and 2 from J, leaving 4 bases between them. The CDR3 has 11 amino acids. The CDR3 reads CASSFNTEAFF. The CDR3, as DNA: TGTGCCAGCAGCTTTAACACTGAAGCTTTCTTT.